The 26 T cell receptor beta chains given below trace back to one sample, sequenced in a study of CD8+CD57+ T cells in acquired aplastic anemia. According to the study, genomic DNA was the template for TCR beta VDJ and CDR3 profiling. TCRdb reprocessed the reads via MiXCR and lists one record per CDR3 protein. This sample has under 200,000 distinct CDR3 sequences, with less than 60% found just once. For sequencing, patients were chosen who had shown expansion of CD8+CD57+ cells by flow cytometry. The sequenced material came from sorted CD4+, CD8+, or CD8+CD57+ T cells (not recorded which) from PBMCs. The source is a human donor with aplastic anemia.

As regards this clonotype: This CDR3 is missing its conserved last phenylalanine or tryptophan, likely due to a read error. This rearrangement joins TRBV19 to TRBJ2-7, with D tentatively TRBD1 (6 bases). The V and J ends lost 9 bases and 3 bases respectively, with 18 bases between them. The CDR3 has 14 residues. Germline V gives CDR1 LNHDA, CDR2 SQIVND (reference sequence). The CDR3 is CASSYGQSGYEQYL. CDR3 sequence (DNA): TGTGCCAGCAGCTACGGACAGTCTGGCTACGAGCAGTACCTC.

A word on this clonotype: A much larger clonotype is one base distant, so this may be a read error. The CDR3: CAGRRTGGGNTIYF. The CDR3 DNA sequence: TGTGCCGGCAGGAGGACAGGGGGTGGAAACACCATATATTTT. The chain carries TRBV6-1 and TRBJ1-3; the match to TRBD1 covers 10 bases. CDR3 length: 14 amino acids. Germline-derived CDR1 and CDR2 are MNHNS and SASEGT.

This clonotype showed up many times. The chain links TRBV28 to TRBJ2-5; 7 nucleotides agree with TRBD1. The germline gives CDR1 MDHEN, CDR2 SYDVKM. The ends lost 6 bases at V and 5 bases at J; junction bases unmatched: 18. This CDR3 region has 17 residues. The CDR3 loop reads CASSPGARQGKRETQYF. CDR3 coding DNA: TGTGCCAGCAGCCCAGGTGCGAGACAGGGAAAGAGGGAGACCCAGTACTTC.

This clonotype was detected ten times or more. V usage is TRBV24-1 and J usage is TRBJ2-1; unclear D gene. CDR1 and CDR2 (germline): KGHDR, SFDVKD. V shed 9 bases and J shed 4 bases, with 9 bases lying between them. CDR3 size: 12 residues. Here the CDR3 reads CATSDLYNEQFF. For the CDR3, the DNA is TGTGCCACCTCCGACTTATACAATGAGCAGTTCTTC.

This clonotype showed up many times. J is TRBJ1-2 and V is TRBV2; 12 bases map to TRBD1. V trimming: 6 bases; J trimming: 8 bases; junction bases outside the gene matches: 13. This CDR3 has 16 amino acids. Germline V gene data show CDR1 as SNHLY and CDR2 as FYNNEI. The CDR3 spells CASRVGTGGERFGYTF. Here the CDR3 DNA reads TGTGCCAGCAGAGTCGGGACAGGGGGCGAACGCTTCGGCTACACCTTC. The full variable domain, its missing parts supplied by reference TRBV2 and TRBJ1-2, is EPEVTQTPSHQVTQMGQEVILRCVPISNHLYFYWYRQILGQKVEFLVSFYNNEISEKSEIFDDQFSVERPDGSNFTLKIRSTKLEDSAMYFCASRVGTGGERFGYTFGSGTRLTVV.

The rearrangement links TRBV6-2 or TRBV6-3 to TRBJ1-5, with D possibly TRBD1 on 5 matching bases. The germline gives CDR1 MNHEY, CDR2 SVGEGT. The CDR3 contains 16 residues. Trimming stripped 2 bases from V and 6 bases from J, with 17 bases between. CDR3 bases: TGTGCCAGCAGTTACGCTATCGACCGTGGGGGTCAGCCCCAGCATTTT. This encodes CASSYAIDRGGQPQHF.

In the case of this clonotype: This sequence may be a read error, since a much larger clone differs from it by one base. J is TRBJ2-2 and V is TRBV11-2, with a tentative D call TRBD1 (6 bases). The CDR3 is made up of 16 amino acids. The germline V gene has CDR1 SGHAT and CDR2 FQNNGV. The ends were cut back, 1 base at V and 1 base at J, with 10 bases in the middle. The CDR3 loop is CASSLGARGNTGELFF. The CDR3 DNA sequence: TGTGCCAGCAGCTTAGGTGCCAGGGGGAACACCGGGGAGCTGTTTTTT. Full variable domain (outside the CDR3, taken from reference TRBV11-2 and TRBJ2-2): EAGVAQSPRYKIIEKRQSVAFWCNPISGHATLYWYQQILGQGPKLLIQFQNNGVVDDSQLPKDRFSAERLKGVDSTLKIQPAKLEDSAVYLCASSLGARGNTGELFFGEGSRLTVL.

This clonotype was seen just once. The chain is built from TRBV9 and TRBJ2-7, with 9 positions matching TRBD2. Trimming took 2 bases from V and 4 from J; bases not matched to a gene: 7. CDR3 length equals 15 residues. Germline CDR1 SGDLS, CDR2 YYNGEE. DNA of the CDR3: TGTGCCAGCAGCGTTGGTAGCGGGGGTGGTTACGAGCAGTACTTC. As protein: CASSVGSGGGYEQYF.

Regarding this clonotype: A much larger clonotype is one base distant, so this may be a read error. V gene TRBV12-3 or TRBV12-4 combines with J gene TRBJ1-1, with a tentative D call TRBD1 (5 bases). Deletions cut 8 bases from V and 4 bases from J, with 17 bases between. CDR3 size: 14 residues. The CDR3, as DNA: TGTGCCAGCCTCCGTAGGACAAGGGGCACTGAAGCTTTCTTT. Protein sequence: CASLRRTRGTEAFF.

V usage is TRBV7-2 and J usage is TRBJ2-5; 7 nucleotides match TRBD2. CDR3 size: 15 residues. CDR1 is SGHTA, CDR2 FQGNSA, per germline. V gave up 6 bases and J gave up 5 bases; unmatched junction bases: 12. The DNA of the CDR3 is TGTGCCAGCAGTAAGCGGGGCCCATCGTCGGAGACCCAGTACTTC. Its protein product is CASSKRGPSSETQYF.

The chain uses TRBV25-1 and TRBJ1-4; D uncertain. The ends were cut back, 3 bases at V and 6 bases at J, with 8 bases in the middle. The germline V gene encodes CDR1 MGHDK and CDR2 SYGVNS. The CDR3 loop spans 13 amino acids. As DNA, the CDR3 is TGTGCCAGCAGTGACCATTATGATGAAAAACTGTTTTTT. Protein: CASSDHYDEKLFF. The entire variable domain, with the rest obtained from reference TRBV25-1 and TRBJ1-4, is as follows: EADIYQTPRYLVIGTGKKITLECSQTMGHDKMYWYQQDPGMELHLIHYSYGVNSTEKGDLSSESTVSRIRTEHFPLTLESARPSHTSQYLCASSDHYDEKLFFGSGTQLSVL.

The chain employs TRBV4-2 and TRBJ2-2, with D perhaps matching TRBD2 (6 bases). The length of the CDR3 is 15 residues. Germline CDR1 LGHNA, CDR2 YNFKEQ. Deletions cut 4 bases from V and 4 bases from J, with 13 bases between. The CDR3 region has the DNA TGTGCCAGCAGCCCAGGCGGGGACTTCACCGGGGAGCTGTTTTTT. It specifies CASSPGGDFTGELFF.

Ten or more counts support this clonotype. This rearrangement joins TRBV20-1 to TRBJ2-5; 7 positions agree with TRBD1. In germline, CDR1 is DFQATT, CDR2 SNEGSKA (reference sequence). The CDR3 length is 14 residues. The ends lost 6 bases at V and 2 bases at J; junction bases unmatched: 9. The CDR3 DNA follows: TGCAGTGCCCGTAAGGGGGCACTTCAAGAGACCCAGTACTTC. Protein: CSARKGALQETQYF.

Note on this clonotype: This may stem from a read error, because a much larger clone lies one nucleotide away. The CDR3 carries no conserved terminal phenylalanine or tryptophan, so it likely arises from a read error. This chain connects TRBV6-1 to TRBJ1-2, with D perhaps matching TRBD1 (5 bases). V dropped 7 bases and J dropped 5 bases, with 17 bases sitting between them. CDR3 size: 14 residues. Germline CDR1 is MNHNS and CDR2 is SASEGT. The CDR3 protein is CASIPRGKRYGYTL. CDR3 nucleotides: TGTGCCAGCATTCCACGGGGCAAACGATATGGCTACACCCTC.

This clonotype has at least ten counts. The chain employs TRBV7-2 and TRBJ2-3; D is perhaps TRBD1 (6 bases). This CDR3 has 13 amino acids. V gave up 6 bases and J gave up 4 bases, with 11 bases separating them. Per the germline V gene, CDR1 is SGHTA and CDR2 is FQGNSA. This chain's CDR3 is CASRTSGADTQYF. The CDR3 DNA is TGTGCCAGCAGGACATCAGGGGCAGATACGCAGTATTTT.

The chain couples TRBV12-3 or TRBV12-4 to TRBJ2-7; no definite D call. V was cut by 1 base and J by 6 bases, with 16 bases left in between. This CDR3 contains 15 residues. The DNA for the CDR3 is TGTGCCAGCAGTTTAGGGCTGGGTTTGGTGGGCGAGCAGTACTTC. Protein sequence: CASSLGLGLVGEQYF.

This clonotype appeared a few times. The rearrangement joins TRBV19 to TRBJ1-1; no clear D gene. In germline, CDR1 is LNHDA, CDR2 SQIVND (reference sequence). Trimming took 1 base from V and 1 from J, leaving 7 bases between them. CDR3 size: 14 residues. CDR3 loop: CASSIGLGNTEAFF. DNA of the CDR3: TGTGCCAGTAGTATAGGACTGGGGAACACTGAAGCTTTCTTT.

CDR3 in DNA: TGTGCCAGTAGTACTCTAGCGGGGGGGATCTACGAGCAGTACTTC. This gives the protein CASSTLAGGIYEQYF. The V gene is TRBV19, the J gene TRBJ2-7; TRBD2 matches 12 bases. The CDR3 is 15 amino acids. V lost 4 bases, J lost 3 bases, and 4 bases stayed unmatched. In germline, CDR1 is LNHDA, CDR2 SQIVND (reference sequence). The variable domain in full, with the rest retrieved from reference TRBV19 and TRBJ2-7, is DGGITQSPKYLFRKEGQNVTLSCEQNLNHDAMYWYRQDPGQGLRLIYYSQIVNDFQKGDIAEGYSVSREKKESFPLTVTSAQKNPTAFYLCASSTLAGGIYEQYFGPGTRLTVT.

With respect to this clonotype: Given a much more abundant clone one base away, this may be a read error. The rearrangement links TRBV6-5 to TRBJ2-1; D gene unclear. This CDR3 contains 11 residues. CDR1 and CDR2 (germline): MNHEY, SVGAGI. The CDR3 loop is CASIYGTEQFF. The CDR3 DNA sequence: TGTGCCAGCATTTACGGAACTGAGCAGTTCTTC.

Many counts were recorded for this clonotype. The chain carries TRBV12-3 or TRBV12-4 and TRBJ2-1, with D uncertain. This CDR3 comprises 15 residues. Trimming cost V 5 bases and J 0 bases, with 11 bases left between them. The CDR3 region has the DNA TGTGCCAGCAGTACTGGGCGGAGCTCCTACAATGAGCAGTTCTTC. Translating it yields CASSTGRSSYNEQFF.

Turning to this clonotype: Its ends do not fully match the called genes, so a read error is possible. The chain links TRBV10-3 to TRBJ2-7; 9 bases line up with TRBD1. Germline-derived CDR1 and CDR2 are ENHRY and SYGVKD. This CDR3 is 16 amino acids long. The CDR3 nucleotides are TGTGCCAGCAGTTTATCTGGGACAGGGAGCTCCTACGAGCAGTACTTC. Its translation: CASSLSGTGSSYEQYF.

This clonotype was counted a single time. The genes are TRBV24-1 and TRBJ2-6, with D perhaps matching TRBD1 (8 bases). Germline-derived CDR1 and CDR2 are KGHDR and SFDVKD. The CDR3 is 17 residues long. V was trimmed by 5 bases and J by 4 bases, leaving 17 bases between them. The CDR3 nucleotides are TGTGCCACCAGTGGAACAGGGGGGGGGAGCGGGGCCAACGTCCTGACTTTC. It translates to CATSGTGGGSGANVLTF.

This clonotype was picked up many times. This chain links TRBV2 with TRBJ2-6, with D perhaps matching TRBD1 (6 bases). Trimming removed 6 bases from V and 2 bases from J, with 11 bases in between. The CDR3 totals 15 residues. The V gene's germline CDR1 is SNHLY and CDR2 FYNNEI. The CDR3 loop is CASSWTEPGANVLTF. Here the CDR3 DNA reads TGTGCCAGCAGCTGGACAGAACCTGGGGCCAACGTCCTGACTTTC. Complete variable domain (other parts from reference TRBV2 and TRBJ2-6): EPEVTQTPSHQVTQMGQEVILRCVPISNHLYFYWYRQILGQKVEFLVSFYNNEISEKSEIFDDQFSVERPDGSNFTLKIRSTKLEDSAMYFCASSWTEPGANVLTFGAGSRLTVL.

This chain connects TRBV24-1 to TRBJ2-1; TRBD2 matches 13 bases. The CDR3 runs 15 residues. With V trimmed by 4 bases and J by 7 bases, 3 bases remained unmatched. Germline V lookup: CDR1 KGHDR, CDR2 SFDVKD. As DNA, the CDR3 is TGTGCCACCAGTGAGCCGGGACTAGCGGGAAATGAGCAGTTCTTC. As protein: CATSEPGLAGNEQFF.

The rearrangement joins TRBV29-1 to TRBJ2-5; no reliable D call. Germline V gene data show CDR1 as SQVTM and CDR2 as ANQGSEA. Trimming shortened V by 4 bases and J by 6 bases, and 6 bases separated the two germline ends. The CDR3 length is 10 residues. CDR3 region: CSVVVQTQYF. The CDR3 nucleotides are TGCAGCGTTGTGGTCCAGACCCAGTACTTC.

This clonotype was observed many times. The junction does not match germline at one end; this may be a read error. V and J are TRBV20-1 and TRBJ2-3; 9 bases align to TRBD2. The CDR3 sequence is 14 residues long. Germline V CDR1 and CDR2: DFQATT, SNEGSKA (reference sequence). The CDR3 sequence is CSARAGGIFDTQYF. The DNA for the CDR3 is TGCAGTGCGAGAGCGGGGGGCATCTTTGATACGCAGTATTTT.